A selection of T cell receptor beta chains follows, all from one sample in a study of regulatory T cells in long-lasting Graves disease. TCRdb fed the multiplex PCR reads into MiXCR, producing one record per CDR3 protein. The table includes more than 300,000 distinct CDR3 sequences, 15% to 20% detected once. This specimen consisted of peripheral blood mononuclear cells (PBMCs), obtained when the disease was refractory, from a patient treated with antithyroid drugs. These receptors were collected from a female donor with Graves disease. The CDR3 runs from the conserved cysteine through the conserved F or W. Each record gives: D gene, J gene, clone size, V gene, CDR3 DNA, CDR3 protein. The D gene is left open where the match is weak. Clone size is stated in some rows and not others, as once, few, many or a class when expanded.

d_call: NA; j_call: TRBJ1-6; clone_size: few; v_call: TRBV20-1; cdr3_nt: TGCAGTGCTAGAAAGGGGGGTACACCCCTCCACTTT; cdr3_aa: CSARKGGTPLHF
d_call: TRBD1; j_call: TRBJ1-1; clone_size: many; v_call: TRBV29-1; cdr3_nt: TGCAGCGTTGGGACAGGTGGGGGAAAGGCTTTCTTT; cdr3_aa: CSVGTGGGKAFF
d_call: NA; j_call: TRBJ1-3; clone_size: NA; v_call: TRBV5-1; cdr3_nt: TGCGCCAGCAGCTTGGGGCACCTCTCTGGAAACACCATATATTTT; cdr3_aa: CASSLGHLSGNTIYF
d_call: TRBD1; j_call: TRBJ2-7; clone_size: few; v_call: TRBV11-1; cdr3_nt: TGTGCCAGCAACTCCGGGACAGAATACGAGCAGTACTTC; cdr3_aa: CASNSGTEYEQYF
d_call: TRBD1; j_call: TRBJ1-6; clone_size: many; v_call: TRBV7-2; cdr3_nt: TGTGCCAGCAGCCCCCGGGACAGGGGCAGGTCACCCCTCCACTTT; cdr3_aa: CASSPRDRGRSPLHF
d_call: NA; j_call: TRBJ2-3; clone_size: NA; v_call: TRBV11-2; cdr3_nt: TGTGTCAGCCTCTCCGGGACTGGCACAGATACGCAGTATTTT; cdr3_aa: CVSLSGTGTDTQYF
d_call: NA; j_call: TRBJ1-2; clone_size: many; v_call: TRBV3-1; cdr3_nt: TGTGCCAGCAGCCAATGGACCGGGAAGGCTGGCTACACCTTC; cdr3_aa: CASSQWTGKAGYTF
d_call: TRBD1; j_call: TRBJ2-7; clone_size: NA; v_call: TRBV20-1; cdr3_nt: TGCAGTGCTAGCGGGTCGGAAGGACAGGAGATCTACGAGCAGTACTTC; cdr3_aa: CSASGSEGQEIYEQYF
d_call: TRBD1; j_call: TRBJ1-2; clone_size: NA; v_call: TRBV20-1; cdr3_nt: TGCAGTGCTACCACGCCCGGGACAGGGAAACGACACGGCTACACCTTC; cdr3_aa: CSATTPGTGKRHGYTF
d_call: TRBD2; j_call: TRBJ2-3; clone_size: many; v_call: TRBV11-2; cdr3_nt: TGTGCCAGCAGCTCCATAGCGGGGCCCACCAAGGCGCAGTATTTT; cdr3_aa: CASSSIAGPTKAQYF
d_call: NA; j_call: TRBJ2-2; clone_size: few; v_call: TRBV19; cdr3_nt: TGTGCCAGTAGTATGGGACCGGGGAGATCCTTTTTT; cdr3_aa: CASSMGPGRSFF
d_call: NA; j_call: TRBJ1-3; clone_size: few; v_call: TRBV12-3/TRBV12-4; cdr3_nt: TGTGCCAGCAGTCAGACAGTTGGAAACACCATATATTTT; cdr3_aa: CASSQTVGNTIYF
d_call: NA; j_call: TRBJ1-3; clone_size: few; v_call: TRBV6-9; cdr3_nt: TGTGCCAGCAGTTTGGACAGCAACTCTGGAAACACCATATATTTT; cdr3_aa: CASSLDSNSGNTIYF
d_call: TRBD2; j_call: TRBJ2-3; clone_size: NA; v_call: TRBV28; cdr3_nt: TGTGCCAGCACTTCTAGCGGGTGGGGCACAGATACGCAGTATTTT; cdr3_aa: CASTSSGWGTDTQYF
d_call: NA; j_call: TRBJ1-3; clone_size: NA; v_call: TRBV27; cdr3_nt: TGTGCCAGCGGACAGAGCTCTGGAAACACCATATATTTT; cdr3_aa: CASGQSSGNTIYF
d_call: NA; j_call: TRBJ1-2; clone_size: NA; v_call: TRBV6-1; cdr3_nt: TGTGCCAGCAGTGAAGTGTATCGGGACTATGGCTACACCTTC; cdr3_aa: CASSEVYRDYGYTF
d_call: NA; j_call: TRBJ1-1; clone_size: many; v_call: TRBV27; cdr3_nt: TGTGCCAGCAGTTTATACGGGGGTCTGAACACTGAAGCTTTCTTT; cdr3_aa: CASSLYGGLNTEAFF
d_call: NA; j_call: TRBJ1-2; clone_size: many; v_call: TRBV7-2; cdr3_nt: TGTGCCAGCAGCTTAGGCCCGACAGGTTTCCTATCCTATGGCTACACCTTC; cdr3_aa: CASSLGPTGFLSYGYTF
d_call: TRBD2; j_call: TRBJ2-1; clone_size: few; v_call: TRBV2; cdr3_nt: TGTGCCAGCAGTCGCGGGGGGGCCCACAATGAGCAGTTCTTC; cdr3_aa: CASSRGGAHNEQFF
d_call: NA; j_call: TRBJ2-5; clone_size: many; v_call: TRBV24-1; cdr3_nt: TGTGCCACCAGTGATTTGGCGGACAACTCAGAGACCCAGTACTTC; cdr3_aa: CATSDLADNSETQYF
d_call: NA; j_call: TRBJ1-6; clone_size: many; v_call: TRBV3-1; cdr3_nt: TGTGCCAGCAGCCAAGTGGCGGGAAATTCACCCCTCCACTTT; cdr3_aa: CASSQVAGNSPLHF
d_call: TRBD2; j_call: TRBJ2-1; clone_size: NA; v_call: TRBV2; cdr3_nt: TGTGCCAGTTTGACTAGCGGGGATTACAATGAGCAGTTCTTC; cdr3_aa: CASLTSGDYNEQFF
d_call: NA; j_call: TRBJ1-2; clone_size: NA; v_call: TRBV5-1; cdr3_nt: TGCGCCAGCAGCCCCACCGGGGAGCGTAAGGGCTACACCTTC; cdr3_aa: CASSPTGERKGYTF
d_call: NA; j_call: TRBJ2-2; clone_size: few; v_call: TRBV4-1; cdr3_nt: TGCGCCAGCAGCCAACGAAACTGGCCCACCGGGGAGCTGTTTTTT; cdr3_aa: CASSQRNWPTGELFF
d_call: NA; j_call: TRBJ1-4; clone_size: NA; v_call: TRBV12-3/TRBV12-4; cdr3_nt: TGTGCCAGCAGCCGCCCGGGACGATCAACTAATGAAAAACTGTTTTTT; cdr3_aa: CASSRPGRSTNEKLFF
d_call: NA; j_call: TRBJ1-4; clone_size: many; v_call: TRBV3-1; cdr3_nt: TGTGCCAGCAGCCAAGACGGGAGGACTAATGAAAAACTGTTTTTT; cdr3_aa: CASSQDGRTNEKLFF
d_call: TRBD2; j_call: TRBJ2-2; clone_size: many; v_call: TRBV12-3/TRBV12-4; cdr3_nt: TGTGCCAGCAGTCCGCCCAGCGGGAGGGGTACCGGGGAGCTGTTTTTT; cdr3_aa: CASSPPSGRGTGELFF
d_call: NA; j_call: TRBJ1-6; clone_size: once; v_call: TRBV12-3/TRBV12-4; cdr3_nt: TGTGCCAGCACCTTCGCGAGTCACTCCTATAATTCACCCCTCCACTTT; cdr3_aa: CASTFASHSYNSPLHF
d_call: TRBD1; j_call: TRBJ2-7; clone_size: many; v_call: TRBV5-1; cdr3_nt: TGCGCCAGCAGCGAAGGTAGCAGGGGGCGTTGGTACGAGCAGTACTTC; cdr3_aa: CASSEGSRGRWYEQYF
d_call: TRBD1; j_call: TRBJ1-2; clone_size: many; v_call: TRBV12-3/TRBV12-4; cdr3_nt: TGTGCCAGCAGGCGACAGGGGGACTATGGCTACACCTTC; cdr3_aa: CASRRQGDYGYTF
d_call: TRBD2; j_call: TRBJ2-7; clone_size: few; v_call: TRBV11-3; cdr3_nt: TGTGCCAGCAGCATGGACGGGGAGGGCTACGAGCAGTACTTC; cdr3_aa: CASSMDGEGYEQYF
d_call: TRBD1; j_call: TRBJ2-7; clone_size: few; v_call: TRBV5-4; cdr3_nt: TGTGCCAGCAGCTTGGGGGGCTCCTCGGACAGGGGACTCTACGAGCAGTACTTC; cdr3_aa: CASSLGGSSDRGLYEQYF
d_call: TRBD1; j_call: TRBJ1-2; clone_size: few; v_call: TRBV18; cdr3_nt: TGTGCCAGCTCACCTGCGGACAGGTCGGCCTATGGCTACACCTTC; cdr3_aa: CASSPADRSAYGYTF
d_call: NA; j_call: TRBJ1-4; clone_size: many; v_call: TRBV12-3/TRBV12-4; cdr3_nt: TGTGCCAGCAGTACCCGACAGGATGAAAAACTGTTTTTT; cdr3_aa: CASSTRQDEKLFF
d_call: TRBD1; j_call: TRBJ1-4; clone_size: NA; v_call: TRBV7-6; cdr3_nt: TGTGCCAGCAGATCGGGACAGCTGATTAATGAAAAACTGTTTTTT; cdr3_aa: CASRSGQLINEKLFF
d_call: TRBD2; j_call: TRBJ2-7; clone_size: many; v_call: TRBV7-9; cdr3_nt: TGTGCCAGCAGCCCAAGGACTAGCGGGAGGGCAAGGTCCTACGAGCAGTACTTC; cdr3_aa: CASSPRTSGRARSYEQYF
d_call: NA; j_call: TRBJ1-1; clone_size: NA; v_call: TRBV20-1; cdr3_nt: TGCAGTGCTAGAGTTCACCCCGCTACCGACACTGAAGCTTTCTTT; cdr3_aa: CSARVHPATDTEAFF
d_call: NA; j_call: TRBJ1-5; clone_size: many; v_call: TRBV12-3/TRBV12-4; cdr3_nt: TGTGCCAGCACCAATGGGGGGAGTAATCAGCCCCAGCATTTT; cdr3_aa: CASTNGGSNQPQHF
d_call: TRBD2; j_call: TRBJ2-5; clone_size: few; v_call: TRBV4-2; cdr3_nt: TGTGCCAGCAGCCAAGATCTAGCGGGCCAAGAGACCCAGTACTTC; cdr3_aa: CASSQDLAGQETQYF
d_call: TRBD1; j_call: TRBJ1-2; clone_size: many; v_call: TRBV11-3; cdr3_nt: TGTGCCAGCAGCCTAGGGACAGGGAGTGGCTACACCTTC; cdr3_aa: CASSLGTGSGYTF